These 29 T cell receptor beta chains came from one sample sequenced in a study of blood T cell repertoires in COVID-19. TCRdb keeps only in-frame clones here, not all; method: immunoSEQ multiplex PCR. This table has fewer than 350,000 clones, approximately 91% appearing once. Material for sequencing was PBMCs or T cells enriched from blood (not recorded which). All receptors derive from a woman aged 40 to 50 with acute COVID-19.

The chain is built from TRBV19 and TRBJ1-5; D gene unclear. CDR3 size: 12 residues. Per the germline V gene, CDR1 is LNHDA and CDR2 is SQIVND (reference sequence). V was shortened by 0 bases and J by 9 bases, with 6 bases between the two germline ends. CDR3 sequence reads: CASSIDLGPQHF. In DNA, the CDR3 is TGTGCCAGTAGTATAGATCTCGGGCCCCAGCATTTT. Variable domain in full (rest from reference TRBV19 and TRBJ1-5): DGGITQSPKYLFRKEGQNVTLSCEQNLNHDAMYWYRQDPGQGLRLIYYSQIVNDFQKGDIAEGYSVSREKKESFPLTVTSAQKNPTAFYLCASSIDLGPQHFGDGTRLSIL.

This sequence joins TRBV6-5 and TRBJ2-1, with TRBD1 identical over 7 bases. CDR1 MNHEY and CDR2 SVGAGI come from the germline V gene. V lost 11 bases to trimming and J lost 1 base; unmatched junction nucleotides: 8. The CDR3 is made up of 14 amino acids. The CDR3 coding sequence is TGTGCCGTCAAGCAGGGGGAGTCCTACAATGAGCAGTTCTTC. Protein product: CAVKQGESYNEQFF.

The rearrangement joins TRBV19 to TRBJ1-4; 7 nucleotides agree with TRBD1. After removal of 5 bases from V and 5 bases from J, the junction contained 8 bases not matched to a gene. This CDR3 is built from 15 residues. The germline V gene encodes CDR1 LNHDA and CDR2 SQIVND (reference sequence). The CDR3 protein is CASSFLGQKNEKLFF. The CDR3 DNA reads TGTGCCAGTAGTTTCCTGGGACAGAAAAATGAAAAACTGTTTTTT.

This chain uses TRBV10-3 with TRBJ2-2; 10 bases are a match to TRBD2. This CDR3 comprises 14 residues. Trimming removed 10 bases from V and 0 bases from J; junction bases left unmatched: 2. CDR1 and CDR2 from the germline V gene are ENHRY and SYGVKD. The CDR3, as DNA: TGTGCCACCCTAGCGGGGGCGAACACCGGGGAGCTGTTTTTT. Translating it yields CATLAGANTGELFF.

The chain has TRBV5-1 and TRBJ2-3; D is unclear. Trimming left V 0 bases short and J 1 base short, with 9 bases between. This CDR3 contains 15 residues. Germline V gene data show CDR1 as SGHRS and CDR2 as YFSETQ. CDR3 amino acids: CASSLGATRTDTQYF. The DNA of the CDR3 is TGCGCCAGCAGCTTGGGGGCCACCCGCACAGATACGCAGTATTTT.

This clone was counted once. The rearrangement links TRBV4-3 to TRBJ2-6; tentative D call: TRBD2 (6 bases). Trimming stripped 0 bases from V and 0 bases from J, with 9 bases between. Germline CDR1 and CDR2: LGHNA and YSLEER. This CDR3 region has 17 residues. CDR3 bases: TGCGCCAGCAGCCAAGATCACGGGGGCTCTGGGGCCAACGTCCTGACTTTC. Residues: CASSQDHGGSGANVLTF.

This clone was recorded once. This chain joins TRBV15 and TRBJ2-5; 7 nucleotides match TRBD1. CDR1 and CDR2 (germline): LNHNV, YYDKDF (reference sequence). The CDR3 is 15 residues long. The trim removed 3 bases at V and 1 base at J, leaving 5 bases unmatched. The CDR3 protein is CATSRGSGGQETQYF. CDR3 DNA sequence: TGTGCCACCAGCAGGGGGTCAGGGGGCCAAGAGACCCAGTACTTC.

This chain links TRBV6-5 with TRBJ2-7; tentative D call: TRBD2 (6 bases). CDR1 MNHEY and CDR2 SVGAGI come from the germline V gene. Trimming took off 6 bases at V and 4 bases at J, with 19 bases between the two ends. This CDR3 has 15 amino acids. This CDR3 is CASSQPEGLRYEQYF. In nucleotides, the CDR3 is TGTGCCAGCAGCCAACCCGAGGGACTGAGGTACGAGCAGTACTTC.

CDR3 DNA: TGTGCCAGCAGTTCAGGCGATTGGGATACGCAGTATTTT. It encodes CASSSGDWDTQYF. This chain joins TRBV12-3 or TRBV12-4 and TRBJ2-3, with D unresolved. The CDR3 has 13 residues. Trimming took 4 bases from V and 6 from J, leaving 11 bases between them.

The V call is TRBV20-1, the J call TRBJ1-2; 7 bases line up with TRBD1. V lost 3 bases to trimming and J lost 1 base; unmatched junction nucleotides: 8. The CDR3 covers 15 residues. In germline, CDR1 is DFQATT, CDR2 SNEGSKA (reference sequence). CDR3 nucleotide sequence: TGCAGTGCTAGTGGGACAGCCTCTCGTAACTATGGCTACACCTTC. Its protein is CSASGTASRNYGYTF.

The chain links TRBV6-2 or TRBV6-3 to TRBJ2-7; the D is unclear. V gave up 5 bases and J gave up 2 bases, with 4 bases separating them. This CDR3 contains 11 residues. Germline V gene sequence: CDR1 MNHEY, CDR2 SVGEGT. The CDR3 DNA reads TGTGCCAGCAGTCACACCTACGAGCAGTACTTC. It yields the protein CASSHTYEQYF.

The chain joins TRBV7-8 to TRBJ2-3; 8 bases align to TRBD2. The CDR3 loop spans 16 amino acids. After removal of 5 bases from V and 3 bases from J, the junction contained 10 bases not matched to a gene. Germline-derived CDR1 and CDR2 are SGHVS and FQNEAQ. The chain's CDR3 is CASSPRGAGVTDTQYF. In DNA form, the CDR3 reads TGTGCCAGCAGCCCCCGGGGAGCGGGAGTAACAGATACGCAGTATTTT.

The chain has TRBV7-2 and TRBJ2-3, with a possible D match to TRBD1 (6 bases). CDR1 SGHTA and CDR2 FQGNSA come from the germline V gene. V was pared by 5 bases and J by 5 bases, with 14 bases between. This CDR3 has 14 amino acids. The CDR3 here is CASSPQGRIDTQYF. CDR3 DNA: TGTGCCAGCAGCCCACAGGGTAGGATAGATACGCAGTATTTT. The full variable domain, rest sourced from reference TRBV7-2 and TRBJ2-3, is GAGVSQSPSNKVTEKGKDVELRCDPISGHTALYWYRQSLGQGLEFLIYFQGNSAPDKSGLPSDRFSAERTGGSVSTLTIQRTQQEDSAVYLCASSPQGRIDTQYFGPGTRLTVL.

The J gene is TRBJ2-2, the V gene TRBV6-5, with a tentative D call TRBD2 (5 bases). The V gene's germline CDR1 is MNHEY and CDR2 SVGAGI. Trimming took 2 bases from V and 1 from J, leaving 8 bases between them. The CDR3 has 15 amino acids. The CDR3 loop reads CASSYVGVNTGELFF. Written as DNA, the CDR3 is TGTGCCAGCAGTTACGTCGGGGTGAACACCGGGGAGCTGTTTTTT.

The chain joins TRBV28 to TRBJ2-7, with 10 bases that match TRBD2. Germline trimming cut 3 bases from V and 2 bases from J; bases unmatched to any gene: 7. The CDR3 is 16 residues long. Germline V gives CDR1 MDHEN, CDR2 SYDVKM. CDR3 DNA sequence: TGTGCCAGCAGTTTCTCGACAGCGGGGGGGCCCTACGAGCAGTACTTC. Translating gives CASSFSTAGGPYEQYF.

This clone was picked up one time. The rearrangement links TRBV28 to TRBJ1-1; the D is unclear. The ends were cut back, 6 bases at V and 0 bases at J, with 5 bases in the middle. Germline assignment: CDR1 MDHEN and CDR2 SYDVKM. This CDR3 comprises 12 residues. The chain's CDR3 is CASRSVNTEAFF. In DNA form, the CDR3 reads TGTGCCAGCAGGTCCGTGAACACTGAAGCTTTCTTT.

The chain couples TRBV28 to TRBJ1-5, with D possibly being TRBD1 (5 bases). The ends were cut back, 3 bases at V and 4 bases at J, with 13 bases in the middle. Germline loops: CDR1 MDHEN, CDR2 SYDVKM. CDR3 size: 15 residues. CDR3 region: CASSFDSIGNQPQHF. The CDR3 nucleotides are TGTGCCAGCAGTTTCGACAGTATTGGAAATCAGCCCCAGCATTTT.

The V gene is TRBV19, the J gene TRBJ2-3; D gene uncertain. In germline, CDR1 is LNHDA, CDR2 SQIVND (reference sequence). CDR3 length: 13 residues. V lost 2 bases and J lost 2, with 5 bases in between. CDR3 DNA: TGTGCCAGTAGTATAACAGACACAGATACGCAGTATTTT. Its translation: CASSITDTDTQYF.

The chain is built from TRBV3-1 (or the pseudogene TRBV3-2) and TRBJ2-5; D perhaps matches TRBD2 (7 bases). The germline V and J ends were trimmed by 8 bases and 4 bases, with 20 bases remaining between them. The length of the CDR3 is 15 residues. Per germline, CDR1 LGHDT and CDR2 YNNKEL (reference sequence). As DNA, the CDR3 is TGTGCCAGCCCCGGAGTTCGGGGGGCTCGAGAGACCCAGTACTTC. The encoded protein is CASPGVRGARETQYF.

The J gene is TRBJ1-3, the V gene TRBV2; weak D call: TRBD1 (5 bases). CDR1 and CDR2 from the germline V gene are SNHLY and FYNNEI. This CDR3 is built from 13 residues. V was clipped by 6 bases and J by 2 bases, with 8 bases between them. CDR3 residues: CASRAGPGNTIYF. Written as DNA, the CDR3 is TGTGCCAGCAGGGCAGGGCCTGGAAACACCATATATTTT.

The V gene is TRBV7-8, the J gene TRBJ2-7, with D maybe TRBD1 (7 bases). The germline V and J ends were trimmed by 5 bases and 6 bases, with 17 bases remaining between them. The CDR3 spans 14 residues. The germline V gene has CDR1 SGHVS and CDR2 FQNEAQ. CDR3 in amino acids: CASSAGQPLREQYF. In DNA form, the CDR3 reads TGTGCCAGCAGCGCGGGACAGCCACTACGCGAGCAGTACTTC.

This clone showed up just once. V usage is TRBV7-2 and J usage is TRBJ2-2; 7 bases are a match to TRBD1. The length of the CDR3 is 16 residues. Per germline, CDR1 SGHTA and CDR2 FQGNSA. Germline trimming cut 1 base from V and 4 bases from J; bases unmatched to any gene: 6. CDR3 coding DNA: TGTGCCAGCAGCTTAGATACAGGGGCGGTCACCGGGGAGCTGTTTTTT. It specifies CASSLDTGAVTGELFF.

The chain recombines TRBV7-2 with TRBJ1-2, with a tentative D call TRBD1 (5 bases). The CDR3 runs 18 residues. Germline CDR1 SGHTA, CDR2 FQGNSA. Trimming left V 1 base short and J 2 bases short, with 20 bases between. The CDR3 DNA sequence: TGTGCCAGCAGCTTAGGGGGCTCGGCAGGGCGTGCGAACTATGGCTACACCTTC. Encoded protein: CASSLGGSAGRANYGYTF.

This sequence joins TRBV28 and TRBJ1-2, with TRBD1 identical over 8 bases. The CDR3 runs to 17 residues. The junction had 14 bases not matched to a gene; V was cut back by 7 bases and J by 1 base. Germline CDR1 reads MDHEN; CDR2 reads SYDVKM. As DNA, the CDR3 is TGTGCCAGCACCCCCGGGACAGGCCATAAAAATAACTATGGCTACACCTTC. This codes for CASTPGTGHKNNYGYTF.

The chain links TRBV30 to TRBJ1-1, with D possibly being TRBD1 (6 bases). Germline V CDR1 and CDR2: GTSNPN, SVGIG (reference sequence). The CDR3 consists of 13 residues. V was shortened by 2 bases and J by 5 bases, with 12 bases between the two germline ends. The CDR3, as DNA: TGTGCCTGGAGTCCCAGGGGATGGACTGAAGCTTTCTTT. Protein sequence: CAWSPRGWTEAFF.

The chain is built from TRBV5-1 and TRBJ1-2; possible D gene TRBD1, 6 bases. Germline V CDR1 and CDR2: SGHRS, YFSETQ. This CDR3 has 13 residues. V shed 0 bases and J shed 7 bases, with 10 bases lying between them. The CDR3 region is CASSLDGQSGYTF. The CDR3 DNA follows: TGCGCCAGCAGCTTGGACGGACAGAGTGGCTACACCTTC.

The CDR3 sequence: CAVWGAGNQPQHF. CDR3 nucleotides: TGTGCCGTCTGGGGCGCGGGCAATCAGCCCCAGCATTTT. This rearrangement joins TRBV28 to TRBJ1-5; a possible D gene is TRBD1 (5 bases). Germline assignment: CDR1 MDHEN and CDR2 SYDVKM. The CDR3 extends over 13 amino acids. The V end was cut by 11 bases, the J end by 2 bases, with 13 bases between.

The CDR3 sequence: CASSQQRGTDTQYF. The CDR3 region has the DNA TGTGCCAGCAGCCAACAGCGGGGCACAGATACGCAGTATTTT. This chain uses TRBV14 with TRBJ2-3; possible D gene TRBD2, 6 bases. There are 14 residues in the CDR3. Trimming pared 2 bases from V and 1 base from J, leaving 7 bases between. The germline V gene has CDR1 SGHDN and CDR2 FVKESK.

This rearrangement joins TRBV9 to TRBJ1-2; the D is unclear. In germline, CDR1 is SGDLS, CDR2 YYNGEE. Trimming stripped 0 bases from V and 2 bases from J, with 11 bases between. CDR3 size: 15 residues. CDR3 sequence reads: CASSVDEARNYGYTF. For the CDR3, the DNA is TGTGCCAGCAGCGTAGATGAGGCCCGGAACTATGGCTACACCTTC. The full variable domain, its missing parts supplied by reference TRBV9 and TRBJ1-2, is DSGVTQTPKHLITATGQRVTLRCSPRSGDLSVYWYQQSLDQGLQFLIQYYNGEERAKGNILERFSAQQFPDLHSELNLSSLELGDSALYFCASSVDEARNYGYTFGSGTRLTVV.